What follows are 7 T cell receptor beta chains derived from one specimen sequenced in a study of blood T cells in healthy people across ages. A sample-barcoded 5' primer and a J-beta primer mix were used in a second PCR of about 6 to 11 cycles. Via MiXCR, TCRdb re-called the 5' RACE reads, giving one row per CDR3 protein. The sample includes approximately 800,000 distinct CDR3 sequences, around two thirds of them seen just once. Sequenced: blood. These receptors were obtained from a man under 40 in good health.

This clonotype has only a few counts. The V gene is TRBV29-1, the J gene TRBJ1-2; no firm D call. Germline CDR1 is SQVTM and CDR2 is ANQGSEA. The CDR3 is 14 residues long. V lost 0 bases to trimming and J lost 4 bases, with 12 bases between them. CDR3 sequence: CSVEDPTAPYGYTF. CDR3 nucleotide sequence: TGCAGCGTTGAAGATCCCACGGCCCCCTATGGCTACACCTTC.

Remarks on this clonotype: This sequence may be a read error, since a much larger clone differs from it by one base. This chain connects TRBV27 to TRBJ1-4; D ambiguous. Germline-derived CDR1 and CDR2 are MNHEY and SMNVEV (reference sequence). The CDR3 is 15 residues long. The chain's CDR3 is CASSLVSSTNEELFF. CDR3 nucleotides: TGTGCCAGCAGCCTCGTTAGCTCAACTAATGAAGAACTGTTTTTT.

This rearrangement joins TRBV4-3 to TRBJ2-5, with D perhaps matching TRBD1 or TRBD2 (5 bases each). V gave up 0 bases and J gave up 5 bases, with 16 bases separating them. Germline V gene data show CDR1 as LGHNA and CDR2 as YSLEER. The CDR3 covers 16 residues. The CDR3 nucleotides read TGCGCCAGCAGCCAAGAAGTTTCAGCGGCAGGGGAGACCCAGTACTTC. It encodes CASSQEVSAAGETQYF.

The V gene is TRBV20-1, the J gene TRBJ2-1; the D is unclear. The CDR3 is 12 amino acids. The germline V gene encodes CDR1 DFQATT and CDR2 SNEGSKA (reference sequence). V was shortened by 6 bases and J by 4 bases, with 10 bases between the two germline ends. This chain's CDR3 is CSAGQSYNEQFF. The CDR3 DNA sequence: TGCAGTGCCGGGCAGTCTTACAATGAGCAGTTCTTC.

The chain combines TRBV15 with TRBJ1-6; no reliable D call. The germline gives CDR1 LNHNV, CDR2 YYDKDF (reference sequence). Trimming cost V 2 bases and J 10 bases, with 12 bases left between them. The CDR3 runs 14 residues. CDR3 region: CATSRNEEYSPLHF. Written as DNA, the CDR3 is TGTGCCACCAGCAGAAATGAGGAATACTCACCCCTCCACTTT.

V is TRBV29-1 and J is TRBJ2-1; 8 positions match TRBD2. This CDR3 has 13 amino acids. Unmatched junction bases numbered 6, after V lost 4 bases and J lost 7 bases. CDR1 and CDR2 from the germline V gene are SQVTM and ANQGSEA. The CDR3 protein is CSVAGGALNEQFF. CDR3 bases: TGCAGCGTTGCCGGGGGGGCTTTGAATGAGCAGTTCTTC.

Concerning this clonotype itself: The junction shows a germline mismatch at one end, possibly a read error. The rearrangement joins TRBV7-2 to TRBJ1-5, with D possibly TRBD1 on 5 matching bases. CDR3 size: 14 residues. CDR1 and CDR2 (germline): SGHTA, FQGNSA. The CDR3 protein is CAGSLAAGNQPQHF. The CDR3 DNA follows: TGTGCCGGCAGCTTAGCCGCAGGGAATCAGCCCCAGCATTTT. Complete variable domain (other parts from reference TRBV7-2 and TRBJ1-5): GAGVSQSPSNKVTEKGKDVELRCDPISGHTALYWYRQSLGQGLEFLIYFQGNSAPDKSGLPSDRFSAERTGGSVSTLTIQRTQQEDSAVYLCAGSLAAGNQPQHFGDGTRLSIL.